The 18 T cell receptor beta chains below were found in one sample sequenced in a study of T-cell memory formation after mild COVID-19. TCRdb re-called the 5' RACE reads with MiXCR, one entry per CDR3 protein. Among a few hundred thousand distinct CDR3 sequences listed, just under 20% were seen once. What was sequenced was PBMCs or a T cell subset sorted from them (not recorded which). These receptors all stem from a young man who had mild COVID-19 (a few samples of this study predate the infection). Cell type and time point are not known.

This rearrangement joins TRBV12-3 or TRBV12-4 to TRBJ1-5; TRBD1 might be the D (6 bases). Trimming removed 1 base at V and 5 bases at J, with 9 bases between. This CDR3 is built from 14 residues. CDR3 nucleotides: TGTGCCAGCAGTTTAGAGGCAGGGGATCAGCCCCAGCATTTT. It yields the protein CASSLEAGDQPQHF.

This clonotype was seen a few times. The V gene is TRBV7-9, the J gene TRBJ2-1; D is unresolved. This CDR3 region has 11 residues. Per the germline V gene, CDR1 is SEHNR and CDR2 is FQNEAQ (reference sequence). Trimming removed 4 bases from V and 6 bases from J, with 4 bases in between. The CDR3 DNA reads TGTGCCAGCAGCTCGATCAATGAGCAGTTCTTC. It specifies CASSSINEQFF. The whole variable domain, filled in from reference TRBV7-9 and TRBJ2-1, reads DTGVSQNPRHKITKRGQNVTFRCDPISEHNRLYWYRQTLGQGPEFLTYFQNEAQLEKSRLLSDRFSAERPKGSFSTLEIQRTEQGDSAMYLCASSSINEQFFGPGTRLTVL.

This chain links TRBV3-1 with TRBJ1-1; D not resolved. The CDR3 loop spans 15 amino acids. Germline values: CDR1 LGHDT, CDR2 YNNKEL (reference sequence). The V end was cut by 3 bases, the J end by 1 base, with 12 bases between. In DNA form, the CDR3 reads TGTGCCAGCAGCCAGAGTTCGCCGGGGAACACTGAAGCTTTCTTT. It translates to CASSQSSPGNTEAFF.

This sequence joins TRBV20-1 and TRBJ1-3; D ambiguous. The V end lost 3 bases, the J end lost 0 bases, and 15 bases lay between the germline ends. CDR1 and CDR2 from the germline V gene are DFQATT and SNEGSKA (reference sequence). The CDR3 contains 16 residues. Written as DNA, the CDR3 is TGCAGTGCTAGTCAAGTGTCTTCTCCCTCTGGAAACACCATATATTTT. Translated, it gives CSASQVSSPSGNTIYF.

Only a few counts were recorded for this clonotype. This chain connects TRBV29-1 to TRBJ2-1; 12 bases map to TRBD1. After removal of 7 bases from V and 6 bases from J, the junction contained 19 bases not matched to a gene. The length of the CDR3 is 18 residues. Germline CDR1 and CDR2: SQVTM and ANQGSEA. CDR3 in amino acids: CSAGPDGDRGLLGNEQFF. The CDR3 DNA follows: TGCAGCGCCGGGCCTGACGGGGACAGGGGGCTATTGGGCAATGAGCAGTTCTTC.

CDR3 sequence reads: CASSYWRPGGTETQYF. As DNA, the CDR3 is TGTGCCAGCAGTTACTGGCGACCGGGGGGGACGGAGACCCAGTACTTC. The chain is built from TRBV6-6 and TRBJ2-5; 8 nucleotides match TRBD2. The CDR3 sequence is 16 residues long. V was pared by 1 base and J by 5 bases, with 9 bases of the junction left unmatched. The germline V gene encodes CDR1 MNHNY and CDR2 SVGAGI (reference sequence).

This sequence joins TRBV2 and TRBJ2-5; TRBD2 might be the D (5 bases). The CDR3 extends over 17 amino acids. Germline-derived CDR1 and CDR2 are SNHLY and FYNNEI. V lost 1 base, J lost 1 base, and 16 bases lay in between. The CDR3 region is CASSEGGSWGAQETQYF. The CDR3 nucleotides read TGTGCCAGCAGTGAAGGGGGTTCTTGGGGAGCCCAAGAGACCCAGTACTTC.

The rearrangement joins TRBV11-2 to TRBJ2-2, with D maybe TRBD2 (6 bases). Between the trimmed V and J ends, which lost 1 base and 4 bases, there was a span of 16 bases. CDR3 length: 17 residues. Germline loops: CDR1 SGHAT, CDR2 FQNNGV. This chain's CDR3 is CASSLGRGGDSTGELFF. DNA for the CDR3: TGTGCCAGCAGCTTAGGTCGGGGAGGTGACTCCACCGGGGAGCTGTTTTTT.

The table lists this clonotype with a few counts. The V call is TRBV5-1, the J call TRBJ2-7, with 8 positions matching TRBD1. Germline trimming cut 4 bases from V and 4 bases from J; bases unmatched to any gene: 7. The germline V gene has CDR1 SGHRS and CDR2 YFSETQ. This CDR3 is 14 amino acids long. CDR3 nucleotides: TGCGCCAGCAGCACCGGACAGGGACGGTACGAGCAGTACTTC. Its protein is CASSTGQGRYEQYF.

In its sample, this clonotype was seen a few times. V usage is TRBV7-3 and J usage is TRBJ1-1; D may be TRBD1 (5 bases). Trimming pared 5 bases from V and 2 bases from J, leaving 12 bases between. The length of the CDR3 is 14 residues. Germline V gene data show CDR1 as SGHTA and CDR2 as FQGTGA. The CDR3 loop reads CASSIYGGNTEAFF. CDR3 nucleotide sequence: TGTGCCAGCAGCATCTATGGGGGTAACACTGAAGCTTTCTTT.

The chain combines TRBV7-9 with TRBJ1-2; D is undetermined. The CDR3 spans 14 residues. Germline V lookup: CDR1 SEHNR, CDR2 FQNEAQ (reference sequence). V was pared by 11 bases and J by 5 bases, with 21 bases between. In nucleotides, the CDR3 is TGTGCCCTCTTAGACGTGGTCCACACTTATGGCTACACCTTC. This sequence encodes CALLDVVHTYGYTF.

This clonotype was counted many times. V and J are TRBV6-5 and TRBJ2-3, with D perhaps being TRBD1 or TRBD2 (5 bases each). Germline V lookup: CDR1 MNHEY, CDR2 SVGAGI. CDR3 size: 14 residues. The V end lost 4 bases, the J end lost 5 bases, and 13 bases lay between the germline ends. The CDR3 nucleotides read TGTGCCAGCAGTTTAAACGGGGCCCAAGATACGCAGTATTTT. Protein sequence: CASSLNGAQDTQYF.

The chain recombines TRBV6-4 with TRBJ2-7, with 7 bases identical to TRBD1. This CDR3 is 15 amino acids long. Trimming removed 7 bases from V and 3 bases from J; junction bases left unmatched: 12. Germline CDR1 and CDR2: MRHNA and SNTAGT. CDR3: CASNAGTEVFYEQYV. CDR3 DNA sequence: TGTGCCAGCAACGCCGGGACAGAGGTTTTCTACGAGCAGTACGTC.

The V and J genes are TRBV27 and TRBJ2-1; 9 bases agree with TRBD2. V trimming: 4 bases; J trimming: 4 bases; junction bases outside the gene matches: 2. The CDR3 extends over 14 amino acids. Germline V lookup: CDR1 MNHEY, CDR2 SMNVEV (reference sequence). DNA of the CDR3: TGTGCCAGCAGTTCGGGACTAGCATACAATGAGCAGTTCTTC. It codes for CASSSGLAYNEQFF.

A few counts support this clonotype. The chain links TRBV7-2 to TRBJ1-2; D ambiguous. V was clipped by 4 bases and J by 4 bases, with 10 bases between them. Germline CDR1 reads SGHTA; CDR2 reads FQGNSA. This CDR3 spans 13 amino acids. CDR3 DNA: TGTGCCAGCAGCTCGACAAATTTCTATGGCTACACCTTC. Encoded protein: CASSSTNFYGYTF.

J is TRBJ2-2 and V is TRBV4-2, with D perhaps assigned TRBD1 or TRBD2 (5 bases each). CDR1 LGHNA and CDR2 YNFKEQ come from the germline V gene. This CDR3 is built from 16 residues. V lost 5 bases and J lost 4, with 17 bases in between. This chain's CDR3 is CASSDLEGPSTGELFF. The CDR3 nucleotides are TGTGCCAGCAGCGACCTCGAGGGACCTTCCACCGGGGAGCTGTTTTTT.

In its sample, this clonotype was seen a few times. The chain links TRBV20-1 to TRBJ2-7; D is undetermined. The length of the CDR3 is 12 residues. V dropped 3 bases and J dropped 0 bases, with 6 bases sitting between them. The V gene's germline CDR1 is DFQATT and CDR2 SNEGSKA (reference sequence). The CDR3 sequence is CSASESSYEQYV. The CDR3 DNA is TGCAGTGCTAGCGAGAGCTCCTACGAGCAGTACGTC.

The rearrangement links TRBV6-1 to TRBJ1-6; D gene ambiguous. The CDR3 consists of 13 residues. The ends were cut back, 8 bases at V and 6 bases at J, with 11 bases in the middle. Per germline, CDR1 MNHNS and CDR2 SASEGT. CDR3 amino acids: CASGEVINSPLHF. CDR3 bases: TGTGCCAGCGGGGAAGTCATTAATTCACCCCTCCACTTT.